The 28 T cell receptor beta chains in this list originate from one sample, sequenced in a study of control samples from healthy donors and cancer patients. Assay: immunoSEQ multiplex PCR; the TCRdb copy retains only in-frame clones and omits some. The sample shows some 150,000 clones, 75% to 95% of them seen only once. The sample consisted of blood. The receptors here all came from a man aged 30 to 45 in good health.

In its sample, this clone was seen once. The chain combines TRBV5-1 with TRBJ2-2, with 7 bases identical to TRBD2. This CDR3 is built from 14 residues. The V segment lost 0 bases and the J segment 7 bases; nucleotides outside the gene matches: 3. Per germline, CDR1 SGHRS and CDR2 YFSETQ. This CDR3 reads CASSLAGGNGELFF. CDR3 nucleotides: TGCGCCAGCAGCTTGGCCGGGGGGAACGGGGAGCTGTTTTTT.

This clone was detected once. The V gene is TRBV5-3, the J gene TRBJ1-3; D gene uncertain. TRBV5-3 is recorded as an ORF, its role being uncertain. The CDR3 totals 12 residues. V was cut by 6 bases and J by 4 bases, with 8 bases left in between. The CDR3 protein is CARIFSGNTIYF. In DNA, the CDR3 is TGTGCCAGAATTTTCTCCGGAAACACCATATATTTT.

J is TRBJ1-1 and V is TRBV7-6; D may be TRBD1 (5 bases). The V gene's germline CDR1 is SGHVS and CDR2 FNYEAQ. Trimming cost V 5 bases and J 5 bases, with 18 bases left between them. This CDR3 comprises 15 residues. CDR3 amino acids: CASSRLTDGGTEAFF. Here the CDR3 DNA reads TGTGCCAGCAGCCGACTCACGGACGGGGGAACTGAAGCTTTCTTT.

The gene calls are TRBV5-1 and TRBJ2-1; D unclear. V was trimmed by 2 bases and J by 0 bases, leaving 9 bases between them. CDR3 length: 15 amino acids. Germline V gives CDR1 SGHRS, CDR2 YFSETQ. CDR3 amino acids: CASSLSRSSYNEQFF. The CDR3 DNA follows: TGCGCCAGCAGCTTATCCAGGAGCTCCTACAATGAGCAGTTCTTC.

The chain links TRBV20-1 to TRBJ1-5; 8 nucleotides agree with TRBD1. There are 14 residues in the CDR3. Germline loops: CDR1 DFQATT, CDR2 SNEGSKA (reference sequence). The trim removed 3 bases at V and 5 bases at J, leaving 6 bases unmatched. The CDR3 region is CSASQPTGDQPQHF. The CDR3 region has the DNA TGCAGTGCTAGTCAACCGACAGGGGATCAGCCCCAGCATTTT.

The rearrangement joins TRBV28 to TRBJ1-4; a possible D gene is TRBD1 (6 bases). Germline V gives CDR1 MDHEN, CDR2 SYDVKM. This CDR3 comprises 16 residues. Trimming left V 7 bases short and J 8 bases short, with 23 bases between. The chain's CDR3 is CASTGQPTSLGEKLFF. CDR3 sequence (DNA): TGTGCCAGCACCGGACAGCCGACCTCCTTAGGGGAAAAACTGTTTTTT.

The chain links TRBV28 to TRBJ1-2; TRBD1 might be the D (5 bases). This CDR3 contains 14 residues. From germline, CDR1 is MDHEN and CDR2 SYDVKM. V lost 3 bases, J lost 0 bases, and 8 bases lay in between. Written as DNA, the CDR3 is TGTGCCAGCAGTTTTGCAGGGACTAACTATGGCTACACCTTC. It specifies CASSFAGTNYGYTF.

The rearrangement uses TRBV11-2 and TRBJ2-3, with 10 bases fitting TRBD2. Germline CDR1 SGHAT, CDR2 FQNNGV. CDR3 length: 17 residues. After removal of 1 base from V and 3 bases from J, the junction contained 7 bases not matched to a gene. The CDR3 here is CASSLGSTGLATDTQYF. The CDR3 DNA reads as TGTGCCAGCAGCTTAGGATCAACGGGACTAGCGACAGATACGCAGTATTTT.

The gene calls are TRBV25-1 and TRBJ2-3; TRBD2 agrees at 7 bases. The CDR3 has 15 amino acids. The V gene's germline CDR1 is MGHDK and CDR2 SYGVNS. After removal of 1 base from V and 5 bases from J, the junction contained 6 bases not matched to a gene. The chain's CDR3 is CASSEWGGAVDTQYF. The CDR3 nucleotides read TGTGCCAGCAGTGAATGGGGAGGGGCGGTAGATACGCAGTATTTT.

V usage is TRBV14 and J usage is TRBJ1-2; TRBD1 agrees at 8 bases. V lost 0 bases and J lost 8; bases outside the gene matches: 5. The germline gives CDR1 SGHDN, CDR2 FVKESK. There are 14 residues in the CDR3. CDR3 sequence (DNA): TGTGCCAGCAGCCAAGATCAGGGGGCGTGGGGCTACACCTTC. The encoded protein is CASSQDQGAWGYTF.

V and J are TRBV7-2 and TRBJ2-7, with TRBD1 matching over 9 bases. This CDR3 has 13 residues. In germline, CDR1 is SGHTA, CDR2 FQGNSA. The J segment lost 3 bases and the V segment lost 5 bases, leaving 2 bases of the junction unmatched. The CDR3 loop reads CASSDRGDYEQYF. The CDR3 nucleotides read TGTGCCAGCAGCGACAGGGGGGACTACGAGCAGTACTTC.

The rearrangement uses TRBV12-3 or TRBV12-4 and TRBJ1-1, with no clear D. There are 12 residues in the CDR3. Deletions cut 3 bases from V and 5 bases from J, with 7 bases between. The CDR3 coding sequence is TGTGCCAGCAGTTTCGGGCGAACTGAAGCTTTCTTT. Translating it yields CASSFGRTEAFF.

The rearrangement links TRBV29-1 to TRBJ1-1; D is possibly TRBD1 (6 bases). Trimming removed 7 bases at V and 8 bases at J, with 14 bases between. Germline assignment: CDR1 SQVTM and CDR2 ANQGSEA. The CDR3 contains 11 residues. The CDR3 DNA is TGCAGCGCTAGGGGGGGAGGCGAAGCTTTCTTT. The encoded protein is CSARGGGEAFF.

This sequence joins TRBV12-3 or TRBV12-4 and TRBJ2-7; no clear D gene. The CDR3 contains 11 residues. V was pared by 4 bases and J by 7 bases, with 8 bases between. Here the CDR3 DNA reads TGTGCCAGCAGTTACCAGGAAGAGCAGTACTTC. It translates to CASSYQEEQYF.

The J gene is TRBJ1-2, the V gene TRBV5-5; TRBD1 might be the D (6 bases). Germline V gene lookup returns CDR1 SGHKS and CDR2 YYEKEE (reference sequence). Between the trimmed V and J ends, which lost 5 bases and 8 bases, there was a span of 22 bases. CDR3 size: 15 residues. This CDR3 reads CASSFPGAPGRGYTF. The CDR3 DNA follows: TGTGCCAGCAGTTTCCCGGGGGCACCTGGACGGGGCTACACCTTC.

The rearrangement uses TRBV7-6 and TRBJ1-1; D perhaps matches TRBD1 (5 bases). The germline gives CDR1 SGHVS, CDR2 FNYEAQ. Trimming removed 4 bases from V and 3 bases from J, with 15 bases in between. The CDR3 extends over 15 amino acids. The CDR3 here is CASSSGPGGDTEAFF. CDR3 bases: TGTGCCAGCAGCTCAGGGCCCGGGGGGGACACTGAAGCTTTCTTT.

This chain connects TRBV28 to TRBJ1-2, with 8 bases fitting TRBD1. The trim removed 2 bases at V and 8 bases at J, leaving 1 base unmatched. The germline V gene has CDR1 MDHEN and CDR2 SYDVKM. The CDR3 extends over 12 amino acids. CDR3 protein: CASSLTGGGYTF. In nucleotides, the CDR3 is TGTGCCAGCAGTTTAACAGGGGGAGGCTACACCTTC.

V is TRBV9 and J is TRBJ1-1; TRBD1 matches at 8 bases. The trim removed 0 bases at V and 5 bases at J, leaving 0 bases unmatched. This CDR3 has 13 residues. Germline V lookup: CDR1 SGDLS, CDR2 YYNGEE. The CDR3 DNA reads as TGTGCCAGCAGCGTAGGACAGGGGACTGAAGCTTTCTTT. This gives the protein CASSVGQGTEAFF.

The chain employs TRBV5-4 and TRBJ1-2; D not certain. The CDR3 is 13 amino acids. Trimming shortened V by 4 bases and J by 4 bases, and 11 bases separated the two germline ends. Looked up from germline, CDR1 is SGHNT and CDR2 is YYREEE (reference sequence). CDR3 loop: CASSLGLSYGYTF. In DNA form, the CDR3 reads TGTGCCAGCAGCCTTGGACTGAGCTATGGCTACACCTTC.

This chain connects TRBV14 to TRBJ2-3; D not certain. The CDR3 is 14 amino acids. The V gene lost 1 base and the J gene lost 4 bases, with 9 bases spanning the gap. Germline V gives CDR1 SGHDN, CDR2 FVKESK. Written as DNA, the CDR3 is TGTGCCAGCAGCCAAGTGGGTGGTCCAGATACGCAGTATTTT. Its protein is CASSQVGGPDTQYF.

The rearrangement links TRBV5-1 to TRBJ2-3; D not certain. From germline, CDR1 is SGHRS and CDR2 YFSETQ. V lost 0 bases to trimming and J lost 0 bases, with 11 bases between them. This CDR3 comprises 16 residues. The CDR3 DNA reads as TGCGCCAGCAGCTTGGGGGTCCCAGCTAGCACAGATACGCAGTATTTT. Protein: CASSLGVPASTDTQYF.

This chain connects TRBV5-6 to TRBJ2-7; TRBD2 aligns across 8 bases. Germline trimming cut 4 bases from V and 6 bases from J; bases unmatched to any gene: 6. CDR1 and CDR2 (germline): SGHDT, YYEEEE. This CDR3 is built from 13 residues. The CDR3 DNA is TGTGCCAGCAGCCCTACTAGCGGTGGCGAGCAGTACTTC. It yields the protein CASSPTSGGEQYF.

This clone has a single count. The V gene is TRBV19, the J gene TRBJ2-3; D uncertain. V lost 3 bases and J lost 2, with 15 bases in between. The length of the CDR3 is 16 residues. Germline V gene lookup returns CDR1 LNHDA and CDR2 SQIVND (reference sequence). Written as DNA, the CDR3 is TGTGCCAGTAGTATTGTGTCAGGCGAAACCACAGATACGCAGTATTTT. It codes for CASSIVSGETTDTQYF.

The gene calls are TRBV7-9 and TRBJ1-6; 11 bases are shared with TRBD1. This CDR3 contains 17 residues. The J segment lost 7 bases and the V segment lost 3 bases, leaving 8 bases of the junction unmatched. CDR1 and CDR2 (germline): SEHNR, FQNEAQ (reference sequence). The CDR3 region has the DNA TGTGCCAGCAGCTTGGCAGCGGGACAGGGGGGAAATTCACCCCTCCACTTT. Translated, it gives CASSLAAGQGGNSPLHF.

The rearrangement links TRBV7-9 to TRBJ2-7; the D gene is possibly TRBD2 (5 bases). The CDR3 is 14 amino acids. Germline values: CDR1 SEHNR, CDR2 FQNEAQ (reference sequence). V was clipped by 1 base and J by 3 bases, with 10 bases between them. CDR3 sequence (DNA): TGTGCCAGCAGCTTAGTGACGGGGAGCTACGAGCAGTACTTC. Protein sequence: CASSLVTGSYEQYF.

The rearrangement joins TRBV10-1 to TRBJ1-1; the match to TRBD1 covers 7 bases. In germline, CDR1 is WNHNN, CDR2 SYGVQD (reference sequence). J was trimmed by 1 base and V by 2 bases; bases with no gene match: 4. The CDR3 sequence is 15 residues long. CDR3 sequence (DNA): TGCGCCAGCAGTGAGCTCCGGACAGGGAACACTGAAGCTTTCTTT. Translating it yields CASSELRTGNTEAFF.

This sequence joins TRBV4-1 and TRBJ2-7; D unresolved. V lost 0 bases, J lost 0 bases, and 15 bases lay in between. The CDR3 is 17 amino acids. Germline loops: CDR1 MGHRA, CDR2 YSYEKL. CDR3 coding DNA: TGCGCCAGCAGCCAAGATAGAGAGGTCTCGAGCTCCTACGAGCAGTACTTC. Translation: CASSQDREVSSSYEQYF.

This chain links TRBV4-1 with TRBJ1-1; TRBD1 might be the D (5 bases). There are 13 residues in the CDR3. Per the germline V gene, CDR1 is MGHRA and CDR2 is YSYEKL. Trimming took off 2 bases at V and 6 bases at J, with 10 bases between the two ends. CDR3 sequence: CASSQQGSPEAFF. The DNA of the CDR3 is TGCGCCAGCAGCCAACAGGGTAGCCCTGAAGCTTTCTTT.